This T cell receptor (beta chain) was identified in a study of shared clonotypes between healthy human individuals. Naive-designated CD8 cells lacked CD45RO, were positively enriched for CCR7, and omitted terminally differentiated effector memory CD45RA+ cells. This CDR3 is built from 14 residues. The V and J ends lost 0 bases and 3 bases respectively, with 9 bases between them. The germline CDR1 and CDR2 sequences are SGHDT and YYEEEE. TCRdb's copy holds only in-frame clones and misses some; the assay was immunoSEQ multiplex PCR. The sample shows over 2,000,000 clones, around 93% of them seen only once. Remarks on this clone: No antigen is known for it.

Study-wide results and limits: In general, naive subsets displayed greater estimated richness than memory subsets did. The study drew on few donors, limiting represented genetic and exposure-history diversity. The expectation was that sequencing depth would affect clonotype sharing among donors. Clonotypes shared by all four donors outscored non-shared clonotypes in generation probability.

The chain carries TRBV5-6 and TRBJ1-1; D is undetermined. The receptor was isolated from a man younger than 30 in good health. Some clones in this sample may be carry-over from other donors' samples. The sample consisted of naive CD8+ T cells from PBMCs. The CDR3 DNA follows: TGTGCCAGCAGCTTGGCCGGTTGGGACACTGAAGCTTTCTTT. This sequence encodes CASSLAGWDTEAFF.